Many counts were recorded for the clone carrying this TCR beta chain. Per germline, CDR1 SGHAT and CDR2 FQDESV (reference sequence). The CDR3 is 16 residues long. V shed 5 bases and J shed 2 bases, with 16 bases lying between them. The data derive from a study of metastatic and nonmetastatic thyroid tumors. Using MiXCR, TCRdb re-called clones from the PCR reads. The data hold about 40,000 clones, with about a sixth observed a single time. All patients were treatment-naive before thyroid surgery. Input material: blood. The TCR comes from a female donor with papillary thyroid cancer or a benign thyroid nodule (not recorded which). Some clones in this sample may be carry-over from other donors' samples. The chain couples TRBV11-1 to TRBJ2-1; either TRBD1 or TRBD2 may supply D (5 bases each). As DNA, the CDR3 is TGTGCCAGCAGCCCAGAGAGGGGAGATCCCTACAATGAGCAGTTCTTC. It translates to CASSPERGDPYNEQFF.